The T cell receptor (beta chain) described here comes from a study of CD4 and CD8 cells across lung adenocarcinoma regions. CDR3 length: 14 residues. From germline, CDR1 is MNHEY and CDR2 SMNVEV (reference sequence). In this sample, this clonotype is medium-sized. The patients had localized lung adenocarcinoma, a non-small cell subtype. TCRdb passed the PCR reads through MiXCR, listing each CDR3 protein once. This table holds 6,000 to 8,000 distinct CDR3 sequences, 51% found once. The sequenced material came from CD4+ T cells from the center of a lung tumor. The chain carries TRBV27 and TRBJ2-1; 7 bases agree with TRBD2. The DNA end favors TRBJ2-7, so the J call may be wrong. The receptor was derived from a female donor with lung adenocarcinoma. The CD4 and CD8 labels of this study may be unreliable. DNA of the CDR3: TGTGCCAGCAGTTTAGGGAGGGGCTTCTACGAGCAGTACTTC. Encoded protein: CASSLGRGFYEQYF.